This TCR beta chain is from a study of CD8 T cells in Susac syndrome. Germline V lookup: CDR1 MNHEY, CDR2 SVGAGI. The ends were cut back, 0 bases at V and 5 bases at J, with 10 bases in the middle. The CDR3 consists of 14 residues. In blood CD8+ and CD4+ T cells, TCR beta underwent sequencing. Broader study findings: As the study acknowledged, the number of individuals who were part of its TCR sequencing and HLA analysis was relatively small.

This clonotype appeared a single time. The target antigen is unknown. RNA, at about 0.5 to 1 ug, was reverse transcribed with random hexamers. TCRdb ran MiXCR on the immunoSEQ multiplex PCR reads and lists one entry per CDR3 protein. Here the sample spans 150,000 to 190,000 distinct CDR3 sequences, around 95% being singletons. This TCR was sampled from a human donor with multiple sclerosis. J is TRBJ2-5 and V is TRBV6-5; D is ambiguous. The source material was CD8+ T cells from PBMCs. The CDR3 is CASSYSGPRETQYF. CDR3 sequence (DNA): TGTGCCAGCAGTTACTCGGGCCCACGGGAGACCCAGTACTTC.